The 26 T cell receptor beta chains given below trace back to one sample, sequenced in a study of beta chain features in type 1 diabetes (dated by TCRdb to the late 2010s). Libraries were prepared through the immunoSEQ multiplex PCR assay. The entire isolated RNA was reverse transcribed using the High Capacity cDNA Reverse Transcription Kit, and thus expressed TCRB transcripts were sequenced. TCRdb retrieved this table from immuneACCESS and kept in-frame rearrangements only. Not all clones are present; in checked studies, unresolved V genes account for under half, and no reason is known for the remainder. This sample lists hundreds of thousands of clones; approximately 31% were detected once. The ten largest make up about 0.06% of the sample. The specimen was naive CD4+ T cells from blood. The sample's cell subset or site label, in plain terms: true naive CD4+ T cells. Source of these receptors: a man aged 18 to 29 in good health.

The CDR3 is CASSLQSETQYF. In nucleotides, the CDR3 is TGCGCCAGCAGCTTGCAGTCCGAGACCCAGTACTTC. The rearrangement uses TRBV5-1 and TRBJ2-5; D unresolved. Looked up from germline, CDR1 is SGHRS and CDR2 is YFSETQ. There are 12 residues in the CDR3. Trimming shortened V by 1 base and J by 5 bases, and 6 bases separated the two germline ends.

The V and J genes are TRBV30 and TRBJ2-1, with TRBD1 matching over 8 bases. V shed 0 bases and J 9 bases; nucleotides not matched to a gene: 1. The CDR3 is made up of 12 amino acids. CDR1 and CDR2 (germline): GTSNPN, SVGIG (reference sequence). CDR3 DNA: TGTGCCTGGAGTGTCGACAGGGGTGAGCAGTTCTTC. Encoded protein: CAWSVDRGEQFF.

This clone occurred a few times. This sequence joins TRBV15 and TRBJ2-7, with TRBD2 as a possible D gene (5 bases). From germline, CDR1 is LNHNV and CDR2 YYDKDF (reference sequence). The CDR3 sequence is 15 residues long. V was trimmed by 3 bases and J by 1 base, leaving 13 bases between them. The CDR3 protein is CATSSLAAGSYEQYF. The CDR3 DNA is TGTGCCACCAGCAGCCTAGCAGCTGGATCCTACGAGCAGTACTTC.

The chain uses TRBV29-1 and TRBJ2-1; D ambiguous. Trimming stripped 7 bases from V and 0 bases from J, with 7 bases between. Germline V gene sequence: CDR1 SQVTM, CDR2 ANQGSEA. This CDR3 has 12 residues. The CDR3 region is CSGFSSYNEQFF. CDR3 bases: TGCAGCGGATTCAGCTCCTACAATGAGCAGTTCTTC.

This clone was counted between two and nine times. The rearrangement joins TRBV25-1 to TRBJ1-2, with TRBD1 identical over 9 bases. The germline gives CDR1 MGHDK, CDR2 SYGVNS. With V trimmed by 4 bases and J by 4 bases, 7 bases remained unmatched. The CDR3 has 15 amino acids. For the CDR3, the DNA is TGTGCCAGCAGTGGTCCGGGACAGGGCCCCTATGGCTACACCTTC. Translation: CASSGPGQGPYGYTF.

J is TRBJ2-7 and V is TRBV4-1, with D perhaps given as TRBD1 or TRBD2 (5 bases each). The CDR3 spans 15 residues. The germline CDR1 and CDR2 sequences are MGHRA and YSYEKL. V shed 2 bases and J shed 5 bases, with 16 bases lying between them. CDR3 sequence: CASSQRDARGNEQYF. DNA of the CDR3: TGCGCCAGCAGCCAACGGGACGCCCGAGGCAACGAGCAGTACTTC.

This sequence joins TRBV19 and TRBJ2-7; a possible D gene is TRBD1 (6 bases). The CDR3 sequence is 13 residues long. From germline, CDR1 is LNHDA and CDR2 SQIVND (reference sequence). V gave up 6 bases and J gave up 0 bases, with 9 bases separating them. CDR3 coding DNA: TGTGCCAGTAGGGACAGCAGCTCCTACGAGCAGTACTTC. This translates into CASRDSSSYEQYF. The whole variable domain, remainder taken from reference TRBV19 and TRBJ2-7, is DGGITQSPKYLFRKEGQNVTLSCEQNLNHDAMYWYRQDPGQGLRLIYYSQIVNDFQKGDIAEGYSVSREKKESFPLTVTSAQKNPTAFYLCASRDSSSYEQYFGPGTRLTVT.

This clone was recorded a few times. The V and J genes are TRBV7-9 and TRBJ2-1; no definite D call. There are 15 residues in the CDR3. Trimming left V 1 base short and J 2 bases short, with 9 bases between. CDR1 is SEHNR and CDR2 is FQNEAQ in the germline V gene (reference sequence). The CDR3 here is CASSLVIGTYNEQFF. In nucleotides, the CDR3 is TGTGCCAGCAGCTTAGTAATAGGAACCTACAATGAGCAGTTCTTC.

The sample holds a few counts of this clone. The rearrangement links TRBV21-1 to TRBJ1-2; the tabulated D call, TRBD1, remains unverified against the DNA. TRBV21-1 is recorded as a pseudogene. CDR3 length equals 15 residues. This CDR3 reads CASSLQAKLNYGYTF. Here the CDR3 DNA reads TGTGCCAGCAGCCTCCAGGCGAAGCTTAACTATGGCTACACCTTC.

The chain employs TRBV6-5 and TRBJ2-5; D gene ambiguous. CDR1 is MNHEY, CDR2 SVGAGI, per germline. There are 13 residues in the CDR3. Trimming took 0 bases from V and 5 from J, leaving 7 bases between them. The CDR3 DNA reads as TGTGCCAGCAGTTACTCGGCCGGGGAGACCCAGTACTTC. Translating gives CASSYSAGETQYF.

V usage is TRBV10-2 and J usage is TRBJ2-1; 7 nucleotides align to TRBD1. The length of the CDR3 is 12 residues. CDR1 and CDR2 (germline): WSHSY, SAAADI. The J segment lost 6 bases and the V segment lost 4 bases, leaving 0 bases of the junction unmatched. The CDR3 DNA follows: TGCGCCAGCAGTGGACAGGGCAATGAGCAGTTCTTC. It codes for CASSGQGNEQFF.

The gene calls are TRBV5-4 and TRBJ2-7; D may correspond to TRBD1 or TRBD2 (5 bases each). The length of the CDR3 is 15 residues. Between the trimmed V and J ends, which lost 3 bases and 4 bases, there was a span of 17 bases. Germline loops: CDR1 SGHNT, CDR2 YYREEE (reference sequence). The CDR3 bases are TGTGCCAGCAGCTCAGCGGTGGGGCGAGGATACGAGCAGTACTTC. Residues: CASSSAVGRGYEQYF.

This chain uses TRBV20-1 with TRBJ2-3, with D possibly being TRBD1 (5 bases). This CDR3 is built from 11 residues. Looked up from germline, CDR1 is DFQATT and CDR2 is SNEGSKA (reference sequence). The CDR3 DNA is TGCAGGGTAGGGGGCACAGATACGCAGTATTTT. It yields the protein CRVGGTDTQYF.

V gene TRBV25-1 combines with J gene TRBJ2-3; 9 bases line up with TRBD1. J gave up 3 bases and V 4 bases, and 8 bases lay outside the gene matches. Germline CDR1 is MGHDK and CDR2 is SYGVNS. The CDR3 has 16 residues. The chain's CDR3 is CASSAGTGFGTDTQYF. The DNA of the CDR3 is TGTGCCAGCAGTGCCGGGACAGGGTTTGGGACAGATACGCAGTATTTT.

The rearrangement links TRBV19 to TRBJ2-1, with 8 bases matching TRBD2. V gave up 4 bases and J gave up 3 bases; unmatched junction bases: 5. This CDR3 comprises 15 residues. The germline CDR1 and CDR2 sequences are LNHDA and SQIVND (reference sequence). CDR3 loop: CASSSSLAGYNEQFF. Here the CDR3 DNA reads TGTGCCAGTAGTAGTAGCCTAGCGGGCTACAATGAGCAGTTCTTC.

This chain joins TRBV29-1 and TRBJ2-7; 8 nucleotides line up with TRBD2. CDR1 and CDR2 from the germline V gene are SQVTM and ANQGSEA. The CDR3 length is 13 residues. The V gene end was trimmed by 4 bases and the J gene end by 6 bases; junction bases not matched to a gene: 8. The CDR3 DNA reads as TGCAGCGTTGCCGAAGCGGGAGTCGCCGAGCAGTACTTC. Amino acid sequence: CSVAEAGVAEQYF.

This clone was observed a handful of times. The rearrangement uses TRBV4-3 and TRBJ2-4; D may be TRBD1 (5 bases). Germline lookup yields CDR1 LGHNA and CDR2 YSLEER. V lost 6 bases, J lost 3 bases, and 12 bases lay in between. CDR3 length: 14 amino acids. CDR3 in amino acids: CASSLGVGKNIQYF. CDR3 DNA sequence: TGCGCCAGCAGTCTAGGGGTCGGCAAAAACATTCAGTACTTC.

This clone was picked up a small number of times. The V and J genes are TRBV29-1 and TRBJ2-7; 12 bases map to TRBD2. The V gene end was trimmed by 5 bases and the J gene end by 4 bases; junction bases not matched to a gene: 6. Germline CDR1 is SQVTM and CDR2 is ANQGSEA. This CDR3 comprises 14 residues. The CDR3 sequence: CSVKTSGRLYEQYF. DNA of the CDR3: TGCAGCGTTAAGACTAGCGGGAGATTATACGAGCAGTACTTC.

The chain uses TRBV29-1 and TRBJ2-7; a weak D match, TRBD2 (6 bases). From germline, CDR1 is SQVTM and CDR2 ANQGSEA. This CDR3 region has 15 residues. V lost 7 bases to trimming and J lost 2 bases, with 21 bases between them. The DNA for the CDR3 is TGCAGCGGGGGAGGTTTGGCAGGGAGCACCTACGAGCAGTACTTC. This gives the protein CSGGGLAGSTYEQYF.

The rearrangement uses TRBV15 and TRBJ2-3; D is uncertain. Germline loops: CDR1 LNHNV, CDR2 YYDKDF (reference sequence). This CDR3 is built from 12 residues. V lost 5 bases to trimming and J lost 1 base, with 4 bases between them. The CDR3, as DNA: TGTGCCACCAGCGCCCGCACAGATACGCAGTATTTT. Encoded protein: CATSARTDTQYF. Full variable domain (missing parts from reference TRBV15 and TRBJ2-3): DAMVIQNPRYQVTQFGKPVTLSCSQTLNHNVMYWYQQKSSQAPKLLFHYYDKDFNNEADTPDNFQSRRPNTSFCFLDIRSPGLGDTAMYLCATSARTDTQYFGPGTRLTVL.

V gene TRBV9 combines with J gene TRBJ2-3; no firm D call. Germline V gene sequence: CDR1 SGDLS, CDR2 YYNGEE. The CDR3 length is 14 residues. The V and J ends lost 2 bases and 2 bases respectively, with 9 bases between them. The CDR3 DNA is TGTGCCAGCAGCGTCAGTCTTTCCACAGATACGCAGTATTTT. Residues: CASSVSLSTDTQYF.

This chain links TRBV9 with TRBJ2-1; 7 nucleotides line up with TRBD2. The length of the CDR3 is 16 residues. Germline-derived CDR1 and CDR2 are SGDLS and YYNGEE. With V trimmed by 0 bases and J by 5 bases, 8 bases remained unmatched. The CDR3 DNA sequence: TGTGCCAGCAGCGTAGAGCTTGGGGACTACGACAATGAGCAGTTCTTC. Translating gives CASSVELGDYDNEQFF.

In this sample, this clone turned up once. The chain employs TRBV25-1 and TRBJ2-3; TRBD2 might be the D (5 bases). This CDR3 region has 17 residues. From germline, CDR1 is MGHDK and CDR2 SYGVNS. V lost 4 bases to trimming and J lost 2 bases, with 19 bases between them. CDR3 in amino acids: CASSAWGAATSTDTQYF. The CDR3 DNA sequence: TGTGCCAGCAGTGCTTGGGGAGCGGCGACGTCCACAGATACGCAGTATTTT.

This clone came up a few times. This rearrangement joins TRBV7-2 to TRBJ2-7, with D perhaps TRBD2 (6 bases). CDR1 and CDR2 (germline): SGHTA, FQGNSA. The ends were cut back, 4 bases at V and 0 bases at J, with 10 bases in the middle. This CDR3 has 14 residues. CDR3 DNA: TGTGCCAGCAGCTGGCGGGACGGCTCCTACGAGCAGTACTTC. Translating gives CASSWRDGSYEQYF.

This clone has more than one count but fewer than ten. J is TRBJ2-7 and V is TRBV4-3; the match to TRBD2 covers 8 bases. CDR1 LGHNA and CDR2 YSLEER come from the germline V gene. J gave up 5 bases and V 3 bases, and 3 bases lay outside the gene matches. This CDR3 contains 13 residues. The CDR3 DNA follows: TGCGCCAGCAGCCAGGCGGGAGGTCACGAGCAGTACTTC. Its translation is CASSQAGGHEQYF.

This clone was seen a few times. The rearrangement joins TRBV11-2 to TRBJ2-3, with 10 bases matching TRBD2. Looked up from germline, CDR1 is SGHAT and CDR2 is FQNNGV. J gave up 1 base and V 0 bases, and 1 base lay outside the gene matches. The CDR3 loop spans 16 amino acids. DNA for the CDR3: TGTGCCAGCAGCTTAGACCTAGCGGGGGGCACAGATACGCAGTATTTT. This translates into CASSLDLAGGTDTQYF.